This paragraph reports one T cell receptor beta chain. Distinct nucleotide sequences in the sample also encode this CDR3. Cells designated naive CD8 were CD45RO-negative and were positively selected for CCR7, with terminally differentiated effector memory CD45RA+ cells excluded. This sample stems from a study of shared clonotypes between healthy human individuals. Authors' processing steps: As immunoSEQ supplied junction-only sequences (without quality scores), filtering differed. Assay used: immunoSEQ multiplex PCR; TCRdb lists only in-frame clones, some missing. D and trimming come from the DNA, and the V and J calls and clone size come from that table. The table records about 2 million clones, less than 95% of them present only once. Germline lookup yields CDR1 SGHRS and CDR2 YFSETQ. With 4 bases clipped from V and 2 bases from J, the junction kept 3 bases outside the gene matches. The CDR3 contains 14 residues.

The sequence was collected from a man between 18 and 35 years old in good health. The sequencing sample was made of naive CD8+ T cells sorted from blood. The chain carries TRBV5-1 and TRBJ2-7, with 10 positions matching TRBD1. CDR3 protein: CASSPGQGAYEQYF. Here the CDR3 DNA reads TGCGCCAGCAGCCCCGGACAGGGGGCCTACGAGCAGTACTTC.